This T cell receptor (beta chain) appears in the sequencing data of a study of blood T cell repertoires in COVID-19. Study-level background: The samples span acute and convalescent COVID-19 from the United States, Italy and Spain. The analysed material was cDNA or gDNA that came from T cells, B-cell-depleted T cells, or PBMCs.

After removal of 5 bases from V and 6 bases from J, the junction contained 11 bases not matched to a gene. The germline gives CDR1 SGHTA, CDR2 FQGNSA. The CDR3 consists of 17 residues. As originally analysed: Cell counts per sample came from amplifying reference gene primers. Using immunoSEQ multiplex PCR, the repertoire was profiled, and TCRdb retains in-frame clones only, with some absent. V, J and clone size derive from that table, while D and trimming were established from the DNA sequence. Counted here are about 230,000 clones, 80% to 90% occurring once; the ten biggest clones make up approximately 1.5%.

Sequenced: peripheral blood. V and J are TRBV7-2 and TRBJ1-6, with TRBD1 matching over 9 bases. The clonotype comes from a woman in her forties who had recovered from COVID-19. The CDR3 region is CASSPERTGVGNSPLHF. In DNA, the CDR3 is TGTGCCAGCAGCCCGGAACGGACAGGGGTTGGTAATTCACCCCTCCACTTT. Looking up the rest from reference TRBV7-2 and TRBJ1-6 gives the full variable domain: GAGVSQSPSNKVTEKGKDVELRCDPISGHTALYWYRQSLGQGLEFLIYFQGNSAPDKSGLPSDRFSAERTGGSVSTLTIQRTQQEDSAVYLCASSPERTGVGNSPLHFGNGTRLTVT.